The TCR beta chain described here comes from a study of identical twins (dated by TCRdb to 2016 to 2017). Study-wide context: To test whether fetal clonotypes persist, the study used deep sequencing on TCR alpha and beta repertoires from monozygotic twins, unrelated adults of various ages, and cord blood. To rule out contamination, the twin experiments were replicated at different times with different library preparation protocols.

This clonotype was recorded a few times. Its antigen is unknown. Per-base qualities were not stored, and no clone one base away is much larger. Receptors were amplified or captured by 5' RACE. Sequencing took place on an Illumina HiSeq 2000. A universal primer binding site was added through template switching, and the final cDNA carried a unique molecular identifier so that TCR cDNA molecules could be counted accurately. First-strand cDNA for TCR alpha and beta chains was synthesized from specific primers in the conserved constant-segment region. To control for contamination, every cDNA library carried two barcodes: a SMART-Mk sample barcode plus Illumina barcodes. TruSeq adapter sequences and Illumina sample barcodes were added in two successive PCR steps. The TCR alpha and beta cDNA libraries were sequenced on the Illumina HiSeq platform using custom primers. The original pipeline was this. Raw reads were processed with MiGEC to extract unique molecular identifiers, and MiXCR was used to determine CDR3 positions. Recombination models were inferred per individual with the repgenHMM and IGoR tools using an EM algorithm. The analysis of shared clonotypes was done with the tcR package in R, with sharing normalized by the product of cloneset sizes. Out-of-frame nonproductive sequences were analyzed to study raw recombination free of thymic and clonal selection effects. TCRdb handled the public reads itself, with Q25 trimming in fastp and clone calling in MiXCR, and kept productive beta chains. Each entry is one CDR3 protein sequence, shown with its most common DNA and genes. The V and J calls, along with clone size, are taken from TCRdb and not from the paper's own processing. The sample table shows roughly 260,000 distinct CDR3 sequences, and more than 12% are seen once. The ten biggest clones cover around 9.5% of the sample.

The paper's findings and limits, for the study overall: Zero-insertion analyses could be partly confounded by invariant T cells such as MAIT and iNKT, although diverse VJ usage argued against such confounding for most clonotypes. Conclusions relied on cross-sectional statistical analysis, since the same donors could not be followed over many years. Compared with coincidental sharing between unrelated individuals, an excess of low generation-probability sequences was observed among out-of-frame TCR alpha sequences shared between twins. Fewer insertions were carried by abundant cord blood beta clonotypes; a weaker similar trend was observed in young adult naive repertoires, while no such trend was observed in memory repertoires. In beta out-of-frame sequences, excess twin sharing was weaker, because having fewer shared sequences lowered the signal-to-noise ratio. Out-of-frame TCR alpha sharing in monozygotic twins was systematically underestimated by recombination models, whereas sharing between unrelated individuals was in agreement with the recombination models.

Every donor was a healthy Caucasian. Miltenyi CD45RO+ enrichment and human naive T-cell isolation kits were used to isolate memory (CD45RO+) and naive T cells from PBMC. Ends trimmed: V by 2 bases, J by 0 bases; bases unmatched to a gene: 3. The CDR3 sequence holds 17 residues, the cysteine and phenylalanine included. The entry retains the CDR3 DNA only, 51 bases that are in frame from base 1. The sequencing input was memory (CD45RO+) T cells sorted from blood. The cell subset or site tag for this specimen amounts to: CD45RO+ enriched T cells. This receptor was obtained from a woman aged 18-30 years in good health. The chain links TRBV12-3 or TRBV12-4 with TRBJ2-6; TRBD2 matches 8 bases in the middle. The CDR3 protein: CASSLRAGASGANVLTF. The sequenced DNA is TGTGCCAGCAGTTTACGAGCGGGGGCCTCTGGGGCCAACGTCCTGACTTTC.